These 5 T cell receptor beta chains originate from one sample sequenced in a study of blood T cell repertoires in COVID-19 (dated by TCRdb to between 2020 and 2021). Libraries were constructed by the immunoSEQ multiplex PCR assay. Not all clones reach the TCRdb copy of this immuneACCESS table, which keeps in-frame sequences only. Checked studies attribute under half of the gap to unresolved V genes and leave the rest unexplained. The sample includes roughly 200,000 clones, with more than 80% observed a single time. The ten largest clones add up to around 7.5% of the sample. The sample consisted of peripheral blood. These receptors originate from an older woman with acute or convalescent COVID-19.

There are a few counts of this clone. The chain links TRBV7-9 to TRBJ1-2; 7 bases match TRBD1. This CDR3 contains 15 residues. The J segment lost 4 bases and the V segment lost 5 bases, leaving 10 bases of the junction unmatched. From germline, CDR1 is SEHNR and CDR2 FQNEAQ (reference sequence). CDR3 protein: CASSPRDDRAYGYTF. CDR3 nucleotide sequence: TGTGCCAGCAGCCCTCGAGACGACAGGGCCTATGGCTACACCTTC.

The chain carries TRBV6-5 and TRBJ1-2; TRBD1 agrees at 12 bases. After removal of 6 bases from V and 7 bases from J, the junction contained 3 bases not matched to a gene. This CDR3 is built from 13 residues. Germline V CDR1 and CDR2: MNHEY, SVGAGI. CDR3 sequence (DNA): TGTGCCAGCAGGGGACAGGGGGCAATTGGCTACACCTTC. Its protein is CASRGQGAIGYTF.

The J gene is TRBJ2-5, the V gene TRBV5-1; 8 bases fit TRBD1. Trimming removed 7 bases from V and 0 bases from J; junction bases left unmatched: 5. The germline V gene has CDR1 SGHRS and CDR2 YFSETQ. The CDR3 has 14 residues. DNA for the CDR3: TGCGCCAGCGGCAGACAGGGGAACCAAGAGACCCAGTACTTC. This codes for CASGRQGNQETQYF.

The gene calls are TRBV27 and TRBJ2-6, with 11 bases aligning to TRBD1. The V segment lost 2 bases and the J segment 4 bases; nucleotides outside the gene matches: 4. The CDR3 loop spans 17 amino acids. Germline V lookup: CDR1 MNHEY, CDR2 SMNVEV (reference sequence). The CDR3 nucleotides are TGTGCCAGCAGTTTAGGACAGGGGGCGCCGGGGGCCAACGTCCTGACTTTC. Protein: CASSLGQGAPGANVLTF.

The chain carries TRBV19 and TRBJ1-1; D is perhaps TRBD1 (6 bases). V was shortened by 7 bases and J by 4 bases, with 16 bases between the two germline ends. In germline, CDR1 is LNHDA, CDR2 SQIVND (reference sequence). The CDR3 contains 14 residues. The chain's CDR3 is CASNVRGGGTEAFF. For the CDR3, the DNA is TGTGCCAGTAACGTAAGGGGGGGCGGCACTGAAGCTTTCTTT. Complete variable domain (other parts from reference TRBV19 and TRBJ1-1): DGGITQSPKYLFRKEGQNVTLSCEQNLNHDAMYWYRQDPGQGLRLIYYSQIVNDFQKGDIAEGYSVSREKKESFPLTVTSAQKNPTAFYLCASNVRGGGTEAFFGQGTRLTVV.